A selection of T cell receptor beta chains follows, all from one sample in a study of graft-versus-host responses after intestinal transplantation. Clones were read by immunoSEQ multiplex PCR, and TCRdb kept only the in-frame ones, dropping some. The repertoire holds tens of thousands of clones, roughly 90% seen once, with roughly 0.72% in the top ten. The sample in question was PBMCs, obtained 98 days after intestinal transplantation. The receptors stem from a human patient who received an intestinal transplant, so some T cells may come from the graft donor. The CDR3 runs from the conserved cysteine through the conserved F or W. D genes are given only for firm matches. Size tells how often a clone was seen (once, few, many) or the class of an expanded clone, and some rows leave it out.

clone size	V gene	D gene	J gene	CDR3 protein	CDR3 DNA
-	TRBV5-1	TRBD2	TRBJ2-5	CASSSRLAGGRVETQYF	TGCGCCAGCAGTTCTCGACTAGCGGGAGGACGAGTGGAGACCCAGTACTTC
-	TRBV5-4	TRBD2	TRBJ2-7	CASSRPGLIAPWEQYF	TGTGCCAGCAGCCGACCGGGACTAATCGCTCCTTGGGAGCAGTACTTC
-	TRBV7-3	TRBD1	TRBJ2-7	CASSATGSYEQYF	TGTGCCAGCAGCGCGACAGGGTCCTACGAGCAGTACTTC
-	TRBV19	-	TRBJ1-4	CASSLVSGLNEKLFF	TGTGCCAGTAGTCTCGTCTCAGGGCTTAATGAAAAACTGTTTTTT
-	TRBV4-1	-	TRBJ2-7	CASSPGILTGYEQYF	TGCGCCAGCAGCCCTGGGATTCTTACTGGTTACGAGCAGTACTTC
once	TRBV13	-	TRBJ1-2	CASSLGGHREPKNYGYTF	TGTGCCAGCAGCTTAGGGGGGCACAGGGAGCCAAAGAACTATGGCTACACCTTC
-	TRBV5-6	TRBD1	TRBJ2-7	CASSLRKAQGASYEQYF	TGTGCCAGCAGCTTGCGGAAAGCCCAGGGGGCTAGCTACGAGCAGTACTTC
-	TRBV6-5	TRBD1	TRBJ1-4	CASREGARRKLFF	TGTGCCAGCAGAGAGGGGGCAAGGAGAAAACTGTTTTTT
-	TRBV13	-	TRBJ2-1	CASSFGGVAYNEQFF	TGTGCCAGCAGCTTCGGGGGAGTGGCCTACAATGAGCAGTTCTTC
once	TRBV7-3	TRBD1	TRBJ2-2	CASSPTGATGELFF	TGTGCCAGCAGCCCTACAGGGGCCACCGGGGAGCTGTTTTTT
-	TRBV4-2	-	TRBJ2-3	CASSQATRTADTQYF	TGTGCCAGCAGCCAAGCTACCCGGACGGCAGATACGCAGTATTTT
-	TRBV14	-	TRBJ2-7	CASSPSDKSSSYEQYF	TGTGCCAGCAGCCCGTCCGATAAGTCGAGCTCCTACGAGCAGTACTTC
-	TRBV6-8	TRBD1	TRBJ2-7	CASSYDAGGGEQYF	TGTGCCAGCAGTTATGATGCAGGGGGCGGCGAGCAGTACTTC
-	TRBV19	TRBD1	TRBJ1-5	CASSISPPGTGGGFNQPQHF	TGTGCCAGTAGTATAAGCCCCCCGGGGACAGGGGGTGGGTTCAATCAGCCCCAGCATTTT
-	TRBV6-1	TRBD2	TRBJ2-1	CASSPRLAGVIEQFF	TGTGCCAGCAGCCCTAGACTAGCGGGAGTGATTGAGCAGTTCTTC
-	TRBV4-1	TRBD1	TRBJ2-3	CASSQAQGATQYF	TGCGCCAGCAGCCAGGCACAGGGGGCAACGCAGTATTTT
once	TRBV11-2	TRBD2	TRBJ2-5	CASSFPGTKQETQYF	TGTGCCAGCAGCTTTCCCGGGACTAAACAAGAGACCCAGTACTTC
-	TRBV5-1	-	TRBJ2-3	CASALGGTDTQYF	TGCGCCAGCGCTCTTGGTGGCACAGATACGCAGTATTTT
-	TRBV6-1	-	TRBJ1-2	CASKRAGVDYGYTF	TGTGCCAGCAAGCGGGCGGGGGTGGACTATGGCTACACCTTC
-	TRBV9	TRBD2	TRBJ2-3	CASSVAGEGDTQYF	TGTGCCAGCAGCGTAGCGGGGGAGGGGGATACGCAGTATTTT
-	TRBV5-4	-	TRBJ2-7	CASSSGGGEEQYF	TGTGCCAGCAGCTCCGGGGGTGGGGAGGAGCAGTACTTC
-	TRBV5-1	-	TRBJ2-7	CASSLVGNEQYF	TGCGCCAGCAGCTTGGTGGGGAACGAGCAGTACTTC
-	TRBV6-1	-	TRBJ2-1	CASKGVNEQFF	TGTGCCAGCAAGGGGGTAAATGAGCAGTTCTTC
-	TRBV5-1	TRBD1	TRBJ2-2	CASSPRDREWDTGELFF	TGCGCCAGCAGCCCCCGGGACAGGGAATGGGACACCGGGGAGCTGTTTTTT